These 17 T cell receptor beta chains were sequenced from one sample in a study of read filtering for tumor transcriptome and immune sequencing. This library used around 0.4 ug RNA and molecular barcoded adaptors spanning alpha/delta and beta/gamma chains. TCRdb itself ran the reads through MiXCR, one entry per CDR3 protein. The sample lists more than 12,000 distinct CDR3 sequences; 20% were seen once. The sequencing input was a population of CD138-negative cells sorted from bone marrow. The source is a donor aged 40 or over with multiple myeloma.

The V gene is TRBV7-8, the J gene TRBJ1-1; no clear D. The CDR3 has 13 residues. Germline loops: CDR1 SGHVS, CDR2 FQNEAQ. V lost 5 bases to trimming and J lost 4 bases, with 11 bases between them. The CDR3 DNA reads TGTGCCAGCAGCCTCCTACCTGGCACTGAAGCTTTCTTT. Its translation is CASSLLPGTEAFF.

Note on this clonotype: One end of the junction varies from germline; a read error may be responsible. The gene calls are TRBV2 and TRBJ2-7, with 10 bases identical to TRBD2. Germline lookup yields CDR1 SNHLY and CDR2 FYNNEI. This CDR3 has 13 amino acids. The CDR3 DNA is TGTGCCAGCGGTCGACTAGCGGGCTACGAGCGGTACTTC. The encoded protein is CASGRLAGYERYF.

Concerning this clonotype: This may arise from a read error, as a much more abundant clone is one base away. This sequence joins TRBV11-3 and TRBJ2-7; 8 bases map to TRBD2. CDR1 and CDR2 (germline): SGHNT, YENEEA. This CDR3 contains 16 residues. The DNA for the CDR3 is TGTGCCAGCAGCCGGGGGGGGACGGACGTTAACTACGAGCGGTACTTC. It encodes CASSRGGTDVNYERYF.

This clonotype was picked up one time. V gene TRBV7-9 combines with J gene TRBJ1-4; the D is unclear. CDR3 size: 15 residues. Germline V gives CDR1 SEHNR, CDR2 FQNEAQ (reference sequence). V lost 0 bases and J 6 bases, leaving 11 bases between the germline ends. CDR3 sequence reads: CASSLAEGFHEKLFF. The CDR3 DNA reads TGTGCCAGCAGCTTAGCGGAAGGGTTTCATGAAAAACTGTTTTTT.

Remarks on this clonotype: With a far larger clone one base away, a read error is the likely cause. The chain recombines TRBV7-9 with TRBJ1-1, with D perhaps matching TRBD1 (5 bases). Trimming left V 4 bases short and J 1 base short, with 10 bases between. The CDR3 sequence is 14 residues long. The germline V gene encodes CDR1 SEHNR and CDR2 FQNEAQ (reference sequence). DNA for the CDR3: TGTGCCAGCAGCTGGGTGACAGCGAACACTGAAGCTTTCTTT. Its protein product is CASSWVTANTEAFF.

This clonotype came up many times. This chain joins TRBV24-1 and TRBJ2-1; 7 bases are shared with TRBD1. The CDR3 runs 16 residues. Germline V gene lookup returns CDR1 KGHDR and CDR2 SFDVKD. The V gene end was trimmed by 4 bases and the J gene end by 5 bases; junction bases not matched to a gene: 10. CDR3 amino acids: CATSDRTQGPHNEQFF. Here the CDR3 DNA reads TGTGCCACCAGTGACCGCACACAGGGGCCACACAATGAGCAGTTCTTC.

The V gene is TRBV27, the J gene TRBJ1-1; D ambiguous. Germline values: CDR1 MNHEY, CDR2 SMNVEV (reference sequence). Trimming took off 4 bases at V and 1 base at J, with 16 bases between the two ends. CDR3 length: 16 amino acids. The CDR3, as DNA: TGTGCCAGCAGTTACCATCGGACGCGGAAGAACACTGAAGCTTTCTTT. It codes for CASSYHRTRKNTEAFF.

This clonotype was counted many times. The chain employs TRBV4-3 and TRBJ2-1; 7 positions match TRBD2. From germline, CDR1 is LGHNA and CDR2 YSLEER. The CDR3 sequence is 16 residues long. Trimming took 0 bases from V and 7 from J; bases not matched to a gene: 9. The CDR3 region has the DNA TGCGCCAGCAGCCAAGATCTCGGAGCGGGAAATAATGAGCAGTTCTTC. This codes for CASSQDLGAGNNEQFF.

This clonotype was seen ten or more times. This sequence joins TRBV14 and TRBJ2-1, with D possibly TRBD1 on 7 matching bases. The CDR3 covers 14 residues. CDR1 SGHDN and CDR2 FVKESK come from the germline V gene. V was cut by 3 bases and J by 8 bases, with 14 bases left in between. The CDR3 is CASSHQGGGDEQFF. The DNA of the CDR3 is TGTGCCAGCAGCCACCAGGGGGGCGGCGATGAGCAGTTCTTC.

The chain carries TRBV12-3 or TRBV12-4 and TRBJ1-1, with 7 bases aligning to TRBD1. V shed 5 bases, J shed 11 bases, and the junction held 11 bases outside the gene matches. This CDR3 spans 13 amino acids. The CDR3 DNA sequence: TGTGCCAGCAGTAGATCTGACAGGGCCCGCGCTTTCTTT. It specifies CASSRSDRARAFF.

Many counts were recorded for this clonotype. V is TRBV6-2 or TRBV6-3 and J is TRBJ2-1; D may match TRBD1 or TRBD2 (6 bases each). Germline assignment: CDR1 MNHEY and CDR2 SVGEGT. This CDR3 is built from 16 residues. V dropped 5 bases and J dropped 8 bases, with 22 bases sitting between them. CDR3 loop: CASSPMGGGNLDEQFF. CDR3 in DNA: TGTGCCAGCAGTCCCATGGGGGGCGGGAATCTCGATGAGCAGTTCTTC.

This clonotype occurred a few times. This may arise from a read error, as a much more abundant clone is one base away. The rearrangement links TRBV11-3 to TRBJ2-1; 7 positions agree with TRBD2. Per germline, CDR1 SGHNT and CDR2 YENEEA. The CDR3 runs to 13 residues. V was pared by 5 bases and J by 13 bases, with 11 bases of the junction left unmatched. The CDR3, as DNA: TGTGCCAGCAGCCGTAGCGGGTTAAGTGATCAGTTCTTC. Translation gives CASSRSGLSDQFF.

The gene calls are TRBV2 and TRBJ2-5; D ambiguous. The ends were cut back, 8 bases at V and 4 bases at J, with 17 bases in the middle. The CDR3 covers 14 residues. Germline CDR1 and CDR2: SNHLY and FYNNEI. DNA of the CDR3: TGTGCCAGCTCAATCACACAGCAAATAGAGACCCAGTACTTC. Translated, it gives CASSITQQIETQYF.

The table lists this clonotype with many counts. V gene TRBV29-1 combines with J gene TRBJ2-7, with 10 bases matching TRBD1. The CDR3 is 13 residues long. Germline V CDR1 and CDR2: SQVTM, ANQGSEA. The J segment lost 2 bases and the V segment lost 4 bases, leaving 2 bases of the junction unmatched. DNA of the CDR3: TGCAGCGTTGGGGACAGGGGCGCCTACGAGCAGTACTTC. Translated, it gives CSVGDRGAYEQYF.

The chain has TRBV6-5 and TRBJ2-3; 8 bases fit TRBD1. Germline V gene lookup returns CDR1 MNHEY and CDR2 SVGAGI. Losses at the gene ends were 8 bases for V and 1 base for J; bases not matched to a gene: 5. CDR3 length equals 14 residues. Written as DNA, the CDR3 is TGTGCCAGCGAGGACAGGGTTGGCACAGATACGCAGTATTTT. It codes for CASEDRVGTDTQYF.

The sample holds a few counts of this clonotype. The rearrangement joins TRBV27 to TRBJ1-1; tentatively, D is TRBD1 (6 bases). V was trimmed by 2 bases and J by 1 base, leaving 8 bases between them. The CDR3 is made up of 14 amino acids. Per the germline V gene, CDR1 is MNHEY and CDR2 is SMNVEV (reference sequence). The CDR3 coding sequence is TGTGCCAGCAGTTTAAAGACAGGGAACACTGAAGCTTTCTTT. Translation gives CASSLKTGNTEAFF.

Ten or more counts support this clonotype. The chain links TRBV4-3 to TRBJ2-4; TRBD2 agrees at 10 bases. The CDR3 runs 15 residues. Looked up from germline, CDR1 is LGHNA and CDR2 is YSLEER. With V trimmed by 3 bases and J by 7 bases, 6 bases remained unmatched. The chain's CDR3 is CASSHELAGPNIQYF. The CDR3 nucleotides are TGCGCCAGCAGCCACGAACTAGCGGGACCGAACATTCAGTACTTC.